Listed here are 11 T cell receptor beta chains from one sample, sequenced in a study of blood T cell repertoires in COVID-19. Libraries were prepared by immunoSEQ multiplex PCR; TCRdb keeps only in-frame clonotypes and omits some of them. This sample has fewer than 350,000 clones; about 87% occur once, and the top ten carry 7.5% to 10%. Sequencing was performed on peripheral blood. The receptor source for this set is a man under 40 with COVID-19, enrolled during active disease.

This rearrangement joins TRBV27 to TRBJ2-2; D is undetermined. V shed 6 bases and J shed 5 bases, with 13 bases lying between them. Germline V CDR1 and CDR2: MNHEY, SMNVEV (reference sequence). This CDR3 contains 14 residues. As DNA, the CDR3 is TGTGCCAGCAGGCCGGTCTCGTTGACCGGGGAGCTGTTTTTT. The encoded protein is CASRPVSLTGELFF.

The sample holds one count of this clone. The chain recombines TRBV6-5 with TRBJ2-1; tentative D call: TRBD2 (5 bases). The CDR3 extends over 16 amino acids. V gave up 0 bases and J gave up 2 bases, with 11 bases separating them. Germline V gene sequence: CDR1 MNHEY, CDR2 SVGAGI. The CDR3 DNA reads TGTGCCAGCAGTTACTCGATCGGGGATGCCTACAATGAGCAGTTCTTC. Amino acids: CASSYSIGDAYNEQFF.

V usage is TRBV6-2 or TRBV6-3 and J usage is TRBJ2-1; 7 nucleotides line up with TRBD1. V shed 0 bases, J shed 4 bases, and the junction held 6 bases outside the gene matches. This CDR3 contains 16 residues. Germline assignment: CDR1 MNHEY and CDR2 SVGEGT. The CDR3 sequence is CASSYSITGAYNEQFF. The CDR3 bases are TGTGCCAGCAGTTACTCGATAACAGGGGCGTACAATGAGCAGTTCTTC.

The J gene is TRBJ2-1, the V gene TRBV9, with a tentative D call TRBD2 (6 bases). Deletions cut 4 bases from V and 5 bases from J, with 19 bases between. There are 16 residues in the CDR3. Looked up from germline, CDR1 is SGDLS and CDR2 is YYNGEE. The CDR3 is CASSLRLEGWNNEQFF. In nucleotides, the CDR3 is TGTGCCAGCAGCTTACGACTAGAGGGGTGGAACAATGAGCAGTTCTTC.

The chain recombines TRBV11-2 with TRBJ1-1, with a possible D match to TRBD1 (5 bases). Germline V gene lookup returns CDR1 SGHAT and CDR2 FQNNGV. The CDR3 has 14 residues. The ends were cut back, 3 bases at V and 7 bases at J, with 15 bases in the middle. In DNA, the CDR3 is TGTGCCAGCAGCTTTTCCCGAGGAACAGGTGAAGCTTTCTTT. Translating it yields CASSFSRGTGEAFF.

This chain uses TRBV19 with TRBJ1-1; 11 nucleotides align to TRBD1. CDR1 is LNHDA, CDR2 SQIVND, per germline (reference sequence). This CDR3 has 15 residues. V lost 6 bases to trimming and J lost 3 bases; unmatched junction nucleotides: 6. CDR3 region: CASSGTGGGYTEAFF. Written as DNA, the CDR3 is TGTGCCAGTAGCGGGACAGGGGGAGGGTACACTGAAGCTTTCTTT.

This clone was seen a single time. The gene calls are TRBV5-8 and TRBJ2-7, with 7 bases lining up with TRBD1. After removal of 6 bases from V and 3 bases from J, the junction contained 12 bases not matched to a gene. This CDR3 is 15 amino acids long. Germline V CDR1 and CDR2: SGHTS, YDEGEE. The CDR3 DNA reads as TGTGCCAGCATTCTGGACAGGATTACGGTCTACGAGCAGTACTTC. It translates to CASILDRITVYEQYF. Based on the CDR3 plus reference TRBV5-8 and TRBJ2-7, the full variable domain is EAGVTQSPTHLIKTRGQQATLRCSPISGHTSVYWYQQALGLGLQFLLWYDEGEERNRGNFPPRFSGRQFPNYSSELNVNALELEDSALYLCASILDRITVYEQYFGPGTRLTVT.

The gene calls are TRBV5-6 and TRBJ1-2; the D gene is possibly TRBD1 (5 bases). The length of the CDR3 is 14 residues. Germline CDR1 reads SGHDT; CDR2 reads YYEEEE. Trimming cost V 0 bases and J 8 bases, with 14 bases left between them. The DNA of the CDR3 is TGTGCCAGCAGCTTGGTTGGTGGGGCTCGGGGCTACACCTTC. Encoded protein: CASSLVGGARGYTF.

The chain links TRBV7-2 to TRBJ2-1, with D maybe TRBD2 (6 bases). The CDR3 totals 17 residues. Between the trimmed V and J ends, which lost 7 bases and 2 bases, there was a span of 21 bases. The germline CDR1 and CDR2 sequences are SGHTA and FQGNSA. The CDR3 region is CASTQRSPGEPYNEQFF. CDR3 coding DNA: TGTGCCAGCACCCAGCGAAGTCCGGGGGAGCCCTACAATGAGCAGTTCTTC.

This chain uses TRBV11-3 with TRBJ2-7; 9 nucleotides align to TRBD2. The CDR3 spans 14 residues. V lost 4 bases to trimming and J lost 4 bases; unmatched junction nucleotides: 5. The germline V gene has CDR1 SGHNT and CDR2 YENEEA. CDR3: CASSSYSGSYEQYF. In DNA form, the CDR3 reads TGTGCCAGCAGCTCCTATAGCGGGAGTTACGAGCAGTACTTC. Based on the CDR3 plus reference TRBV11-3 and TRBJ2-7, the full variable domain is EAGVVQSPRYKIIEKKQPVAFWCNPISGHNTLYWYLQNLGQGPELLIRYENEEAVDDSQLPKDRFSAERLKGVDSTLKIQPAELGDSAVYLCASSSYSGSYEQYFGPGTRLTVT.

V is TRBV7-3 and J is TRBJ2-2, with TRBD2 identical over 10 bases. Germline loops: CDR1 SGHTA, CDR2 FQGTGA. V dropped 4 bases and J dropped 6; count of bases not matched to a gene: 8. CDR3 length equals 16 residues. Here the CDR3 reads CASSSASGGPPGELFF. Here the CDR3 DNA reads TGTGCCAGCAGCTCCGCTAGCGGGGGACCCCCCGGGGAGCTGTTTTTT.